Below are 17 T cell receptor beta chains sequenced from a single sample in a study of T cell changes during pregnancy in multiple sclerosis. Using immunoSEQ multiplex PCR, the repertoire was profiled, and TCRdb retains in-frame clones only, with some absent. The table has roughly 100,000 clones, about 91% seen once. The sequences come from peripheral blood, collected in the second trimester of pregnancy. These receptors were collected from a female donor with multiple sclerosis, enrolled in a pregnancy study.

The chain carries TRBV2 and TRBJ2-3; D possibly corresponds to TRBD1 (5 bases). CDR1 and CDR2 (germline): SNHLY, FYNNEI. The CDR3 is made up of 14 amino acids. The V end lost 4 bases, the J end lost 6 bases, and 14 bases lay between the germline ends. The CDR3 nucleotides are TGTGCCAGCAGTGTGCAGGGCGCAAGCGATACGCAGTATTTT. Residues: CASSVQGASDTQYF.

The chain employs TRBV5-1 and TRBJ2-2; 7 bases are a match to TRBD1. V shed 1 base, J shed 0 bases, and the junction held 3 bases outside the gene matches. The CDR3 is made up of 16 amino acids. CDR1 and CDR2 from the germline V gene are SGHRS and YFSETQ. CDR3 in DNA: TGCGCCAGCAGCTTGTACGGACAGGCGAACACCGGGGAGCTGTTTTTT. This codes for CASSLYGQANTGELFF.

The rearrangement links TRBV28 to TRBJ2-4; 9 positions match TRBD2. Germline V gene sequence: CDR1 MDHEN, CDR2 SYDVKM. The V and J ends lost 4 bases and 8 bases, in that order; junction bases with no gene match: 9. This CDR3 region has 15 residues. CDR3 coding DNA: TGTGCCAGCAGTTCCCTTGGCGGGAGGGGATACATTCAGTACTTC. Protein product: CASSSLGGRGYIQYF.

The CDR3 is CSVGRAGPQETQYF. The CDR3 DNA sequence: TGCAGCGTTGGGCGAGCGGGACCACAAGAGACCCAGTACTTC. The chain employs TRBV29-1 and TRBJ2-5; TRBD2 matches 7 bases. CDR1 is SQVTM and CDR2 is ANQGSEA in the germline V gene. The J segment lost 2 bases and the V segment lost 4 bases, leaving 7 bases of the junction unmatched. The CDR3 consists of 14 residues. The variable domain in full, completed from reference TRBV29-1 and TRBJ2-5, reads SAVISQKPSRDICQRGTSLTIQCQVDSQVTMMFWYRQQPGQSLTLIATANQGSEATYESGFVIDKFPISRPNLTFSTLTVSNMSPEDSSIYLCSVGRAGPQETQYFGPGTRLLVL.

The V gene is TRBV28, the J gene TRBJ1-2, with D perhaps matching TRBD1 (6 bases). With 2 bases removed from V and 0 bases from J, the gap between germline ends came to 10 bases. This CDR3 is built from 15 residues. Germline loops: CDR1 MDHEN, CDR2 SYDVKM. The CDR3 DNA reads TGTGCCAGCAGTTTAAGACAGGCCTCTAACTATGGCTACACCTTC. This gives the protein CASSLRQASNYGYTF.

The gene calls are TRBV5-1 and TRBJ2-5; possible D gene TRBD2, 6 bases. Germline loops: CDR1 SGHRS, CDR2 YFSETQ. The CDR3 is 14 residues long. Between the trimmed V and J ends, which lost 3 bases and 4 bases, there was a span of 13 bases. The CDR3 loop is CASSYRETLETQYF. CDR3 bases: TGCGCCAGCAGCTACCGGGAGACACTAGAGACCCAGTACTTC.

The V and J genes are TRBV18 and TRBJ1-1; D is unclear. The CDR3 extends over 13 amino acids. V gave up 1 base and J gave up 0 bases, with 3 bases separating them. The germline V gene encodes CDR1 KGHSH and CDR2 LQKENI. This chain's CDR3 is CASSPHMNTEAFF. In DNA, the CDR3 is TGTGCCAGCTCACCACACATGAACACTGAAGCTTTCTTT. Full variable domain (outside the CDR3, taken from reference TRBV18 and TRBJ1-1): NAGVMQNPRHLVRRRGQEARLRCSPMKGHSHVYWYRQLPEEGLKFMVYLQKENIIDESGMPKERFSAEFPKEGPSILRIQQVVRGDSAAYFCASSPHMNTEAFFGQGTRLTVV.

This chain links TRBV29-1 with TRBJ2-1; tentative D call: TRBD1 (6 bases). CDR3 length equals 12 residues. Germline CDR1 is SQVTM and CDR2 is ANQGSEA. Trimming left V 7 bases short and J 5 bases short, with 12 bases between. The CDR3 DNA reads as TGCAGCGCCCTTACAGGGAACAATGAGCAGTTCTTC. Encoded protein: CSALTGNNEQFF.

V and J are TRBV28 and TRBJ1-1; D may be TRBD1 (6 bases). The germline CDR1 and CDR2 sequences are MDHEN and SYDVKM. V was pared by 7 bases and J by 2 bases, with 14 bases between. The CDR3 extends over 14 amino acids. The CDR3 DNA sequence: TGTGCCAGCACCATTGGACAGCGTAACACTGAAGCTTTCTTT. Its protein is CASTIGQRNTEAFF.

This chain joins TRBV18 and TRBJ2-7; tentative D call: TRBD1 (5 bases). The CDR3 covers 14 residues. The germline gives CDR1 KGHSH, CDR2 LQKENI. V was clipped by 1 base and J by 3 bases, with 10 bases between them. The CDR3 region has the DNA TGTGCCAGCTCACCACGGCAGGGTCTCTACGAGCAGTACTTC. It encodes CASSPRQGLYEQYF. The full variable domain, its missing parts supplied by reference TRBV18 and TRBJ2-7, is NAGVMQNPRHLVRRRGQEARLRCSPMKGHSHVYWYRQLPEEGLKFMVYLQKENIIDESGMPKERFSAEFPKEGPSILRIQQVVRGDSAAYFCASSPRQGLYEQYFGPGTRLTVT.

The genes are TRBV2 and TRBJ2-1; no firm D call. Germline V CDR1 and CDR2: SNHLY, FYNNEI. Trimming removed 6 bases from V and 9 bases from J, with 21 bases in between. CDR3 size: 15 residues. CDR3 in amino acids: CASRKDLRFGIEQFF. The CDR3 coding sequence is TGTGCCAGCAGGAAAGATTTACGCTTCGGTATTGAGCAGTTCTTC.

V and J are TRBV28 and TRBJ1-5, with D uncertain. The CDR3 length is 15 residues. Germline V gene lookup returns CDR1 MDHEN and CDR2 SYDVKM. V was clipped by 6 bases and J by 0 bases, with 12 bases between them. The CDR3 loop reads CASRYADYSNQPQHF. The CDR3 nucleotides are TGTGCCAGCAGATACGCGGACTATAGCAATCAGCCCCAGCATTTT.

The chain couples TRBV19 to TRBJ2-3; D ambiguous. The CDR3 loop spans 15 amino acids. Germline V gives CDR1 LNHDA, CDR2 SQIVND (reference sequence). Trimming took off 3 bases at V and 3 bases at J, with 13 bases between the two ends. The CDR3 here is CASSINLGLTDTQYF. Here the CDR3 DNA reads TGTGCCAGTAGTATTAATCTGGGCCTTACAGATACGCAGTATTTT.

The chain carries TRBV7-8 and TRBJ2-3, with 13 positions matching TRBD2. Per the germline V gene, CDR1 is SGHVS and CDR2 is FQNEAQ. The junction had 11 bases not matched to a gene; V was cut back by 5 bases and J by 0 bases. The CDR3 totals 19 residues. CDR3 sequence reads: CASSHPLAGGPDSTDTQYF. The CDR3, as DNA: TGTGCCAGCAGCCACCCACTAGCGGGAGGGCCTGACAGCACAGATACGCAGTATTTT. Looking up the rest from reference TRBV7-8 and TRBJ2-3 gives the full variable domain: GAGVSQSPRYKVAKRGQDVALRCDPISGHVSLFWYQQALGQGPEFLTYFQNEAQLDKSGLPSDRFFAERPEGSVSTLKIQRTQQEDSAVYLCASSHPLAGGPDSTDTQYFGPGTRLTVL.

V is TRBV27 and J is TRBJ1-5; D is unresolved. Germline-derived CDR1 and CDR2 are MNHEY and SMNVEV (reference sequence). The CDR3 sequence is 13 residues long. V shed 4 bases and J shed 6 bases, with 10 bases lying between them. CDR3 DNA: TGTGCCAGCAGTTCCCTAGGCGGTCAGCCCCAGCATTTT. Translating gives CASSSLGGQPQHF.

The J gene is TRBJ2-7, the V gene TRBV19; 9 bases agree with TRBD1. The length of the CDR3 is 14 residues. V was clipped by 6 bases and J by 3 bases; unmatched bases: 6. Germline V gives CDR1 LNHDA, CDR2 SQIVND (reference sequence). The CDR3 loop is CASRAGDRDYEQYF. The CDR3 DNA sequence: TGTGCCAGTAGGGCGGGGGACAGGGACTACGAGCAGTACTTC.

This rearrangement joins TRBV6-6 to TRBJ2-7; TRBD2 matches at 10 bases. Germline loops: CDR1 MNHNY, CDR2 SVGAGI (reference sequence). The junction had 8 bases not matched to a gene; V was cut back by 6 bases and J by 0 bases. The CDR3 is made up of 16 amino acids. In DNA, the CDR3 is TGTGCCAGCAGGCCCACCGGGACTAGCGCCTCCTACGAGCAGTACTTC. Encoded protein: CASRPTGTSASYEQYF.